The TCR beta chain described here comes from a study of blood T cell repertoires in COVID-19 (TCRdb year 2020). About the investigation overall: Collaborator samples came from the United States, Italy and Spain and covered acute and convalescent phases of COVID-19. The prospective study material was composed of cDNA or gDNA derived from T cells, B-cell-depleted T cells, or PBMCs. The dataset comprised deeply sampled blood TCRbeta repertoires from subjects exposed to, actively infected with, or recovered from COVID-19. The repertoires were released in a freely available public database meant as a resource for research on the immune response to SARS-CoV-2. The samples were drawn from two sources: the first 160 participants of the ongoing ImmuneRACE study, and 950 to 1,500 subjects contributed by 6 global collaborators. Nearly every sample came with metadata listing a de-identified subject ID, COVID-19 status, age in years and sex. Where available, HLA class I and class II types were obtained from metadata supplied by the sample provider rather than from assay-based typing.

Each collaborating institution followed its own protocols to collect whole blood in K2EDTA tubes. For TCRbeta analysis, collaborators shipped samples as frozen whole blood, isolated PBMCs, or DNA extracted from either of those sample types. A remark on this clone: Its antigen is unknown. The record has no base qualities; no much larger clone is one base away.

Study-wide conclusions, independent of this receptor: How much clinical and demographic metadata was included differed by source and by participant, and the metadata was provided uncurated.

The CDR3 runs 12 residues from the cysteine to the phenylalanine. Only the CDR3 portion is preserved as DNA: 36 bases, with reading frame beginning at the first base. The germline V gene supplies CDR1 SGHNT and CDR2 YENEEA. V is pared back by 6 bases and J by 5 bases, with 9 bases lying between the germline termini. TCRbeta CDR3 regions were amplified from genomic DNA using the immunoSEQ Assay, a bias-controlled multiplex PCR. The study's own analysis went as follows. The number of nucleated cells in each sample was estimated from the amplification of reference gene primers within the assay. To quantify the absolute abundance of each unique TCRbeta CDR3 rearrangement, sequence reads were collapsed and filtered. Productive Simpson clonality was computed per sample as the square root of Simpson's diversity index over productive rearrangements. TCRdb holds this immuneACCESS table with in-frame rearrangements only. Some clones are missing; in checked studies, unresolved V genes explain under half, and the rest has no known cause. V and J calls and clone size come straight from that table; D and trimming were deduced from the DNA. The sample contains some 370,000 clones, roughly 90% of them found a single time. In total, the top ten clones hold around 1.3% of the sample.

This TCR derives from a man aged 35 to 55 with acute or convalescent COVID-19. The material sequenced was peripheral blood. The receptor chain draws on TRBV11-3 and TRBJ2-3, with no D gene named confidently. The DNA sequence is as follows: TGTGCCAGCAGTGAGGCAGAAGATACGCAGTATTTT. This codes for CASSEAEDTQYF. Joined to the reference TRBV11-3 and TRBJ2-3 proteins, this CDR3 gives the full variable domain: EAGVVQSPRYKIIEKKQPVAFWCNPISGHNTLYWYLQNLGQGPELLIRYENEEAVDDSQLPKDRFSAERLKGVDSTLKIQPAELGDSAVYLCASSEAEDTQYFGPGTRLTVL.